The rows below give T cell receptor beta chains drawn from one sample of a study of chemoradiotherapy in HPV16-positive cancers. Measured with immunoSEQ multiplex PCR; TCRdb has only the in-frame clones, and not every one. This table holds tens of thousands of clones, more than 75% found once. Sequences were derived from blood, sampled from a patient who underwent chemoradiotherapy. Receptor source: a human donor with HPV-associated anogenital cancer. CDR3s include the opening cysteine and the closing phenylalanine or tryptophan. D genes are given only for firm matches. Clone size is stated in some rows and not others, as once, few, many or a class when expanded.

clone_size: -; d_call: -; v_call: TRBV6-5; j_call: TRBJ2-5; cdr3_nt: TGTGCCAGCAGGGTACAGGGATTGTACCAAGAGACCCAGTACTTC; cdr3_aa: CASRVQGLYQETQYF
clone_size: -; d_call: -; v_call: TRBV19; j_call: TRBJ1-2; cdr3_nt: TGTGCCAGTAGTATAGATCCAGTTAACTATGGCTACACCTTC; cdr3_aa: CASSIDPVNYGYTF
clone_size: few; d_call: -; v_call: TRBV29-1; j_call: TRBJ1-1; cdr3_nt: TGCAGCGTTGATACGGGGTGGGTGAACACTGAAGCTTTCTTT; cdr3_aa: CSVDTGWVNTEAFF
clone_size: once; d_call: TRBD2; v_call: TRBV30; j_call: TRBJ2-5; cdr3_nt: TGTGCCTGGAGTGTAGGGACTAGCGGGAGTGCGGAGACCCAGTACTTC; cdr3_aa: CAWSVGTSGSAETQYF
clone_size: -; d_call: -; v_call: TRBV7-9; j_call: TRBJ2-2; cdr3_nt: TGTGCCAGCAGCATAACATCGAACACCGGGGAGCTGTTTTTT; cdr3_aa: CASSITSNTGELFF
clone_size: -; d_call: -; v_call: TRBV7-2; j_call: TRBJ1-3; cdr3_nt: TGTGCCAGCAGCTTAGCGGCTGGGATCTCTGGAAACACCATATATTTT; cdr3_aa: CASSLAAGISGNTIYF
clone_size: -; d_call: TRBD2; v_call: TRBV9; j_call: TRBJ2-3; cdr3_nt: TGTGCCAGCAGCACCCGGGGTAGCGGGGGGGCTAGCACAGATACGCAGTATTTT; cdr3_aa: CASSTRGSGGASTDTQYF
clone_size: -; d_call: -; v_call: TRBV6-5; j_call: TRBJ1-2; cdr3_nt: TGTGCCAGCAGCCGGGCTAATCCCAACTATGGCTACACCTTC; cdr3_aa: CASSRANPNYGYTF
clone_size: -; d_call: TRBD2; v_call: TRBV5-4; j_call: TRBJ2-1; cdr3_nt: TGTGCCAGCAGCCGACCCCTAGCGGGAGGGCCGGATGAGCAGTTCTTC; cdr3_aa: CASSRPLAGGPDEQFF
clone_size: -; d_call: -; v_call: TRBV30; j_call: TRBJ2-7; cdr3_nt: TGTGCCTGGAGTGTGGCTCGGGGGGAGCAGTACTTC; cdr3_aa: CAWSVARGEQYF
clone_size: -; d_call: -; v_call: TRBV6-5; j_call: TRBJ2-7; cdr3_nt: TGTGCCAGCAGTAGACAGGATCCCTACGAGCAGTACTTC; cdr3_aa: CASSRQDPYEQYF
clone_size: -; d_call: -; v_call: TRBV19; j_call: TRBJ1-2; cdr3_nt: TGTGCCAGTAGCCTAACGTCCGCCAACCGCGGTGGCTACACCTTC; cdr3_aa: CASSLTSANRGGYTF
clone_size: -; d_call: TRBD2; v_call: TRBV7-2; j_call: TRBJ2-7; cdr3_nt: TGTGCCAGCAGCTTAGTGGGGGGGGACTACGAGCAGTACTTC; cdr3_aa: CASSLVGGDYEQYF
clone_size: -; d_call: -; v_call: TRBV10-3; j_call: TRBJ2-7; cdr3_nt: TGTGCCATCGATGCGGGCGTATCCTCCTACGAGCAGTACTTC; cdr3_aa: CAIDAGVSSYEQYF
clone_size: -; d_call: TRBD1; v_call: TRBV18; j_call: TRBJ1-2; cdr3_nt: TGTGCCAGCTCGCCGAGGACAGGGGAAAACTATGGCTACACCTTC; cdr3_aa: CASSPRTGENYGYTF
clone_size: once; d_call: TRBD1; v_call: TRBV27; j_call: TRBJ2-3; cdr3_nt: TGTGCCAGCAGCCCCGGTGGGGGACAGGGAACAGATACGCAGTATTTT; cdr3_aa: CASSPGGGQGTDTQYF
clone_size: -; d_call: -; v_call: TRBV6-4; j_call: TRBJ2-3; cdr3_nt: TGTGCCAGCAGTGACGGGGGGGCCACAGATACGCAGTATTTT; cdr3_aa: CASSDGGATDTQYF
clone_size: -; d_call: -; v_call: TRBV11-2; j_call: TRBJ2-7; cdr3_nt: TGTGCCAGCAGCTCTTATCAGGGAAAGGCCTACGAGCAGTACTTC; cdr3_aa: CASSSYQGKAYEQYF
clone_size: -; d_call: -; v_call: TRBV25-1; j_call: TRBJ2-7; cdr3_nt: TGTGCCAGCAGTGAATCGGGCAGGGGTGGAATGGAGCAGTACTTC; cdr3_aa: CASSESGRGGMEQYF
clone_size: -; d_call: -; v_call: TRBV10-3; j_call: TRBJ2-2; cdr3_nt: TGTGCCACCCGCGGCACCGGGGAGCTGTTTTTT; cdr3_aa: CATRGTGELFF
clone_size: -; d_call: TRBD1; v_call: TRBV5-1; j_call: TRBJ1-5; cdr3_nt: TGCGCCAGCAGCGTTGGACAGGGCGATCAGCCCCAGCATTTT; cdr3_aa: CASSVGQGDQPQHF
clone_size: -; d_call: -; v_call: TRBV27; j_call: TRBJ2-7; cdr3_nt: TGTGCCAGCAGCCCCATCTCGGGGGAGGCAGTCCGGAGCTCCTACGAGCAGTACTTC; cdr3_aa: CASSPISGEAVRSSYEQYF
clone_size: once; d_call: TRBD1; v_call: TRBV2; j_call: TRBJ2-2; cdr3_nt: TGTGCCAGCAAGACAGGGGCTAACACCGGGGAGCTGTTTTTT; cdr3_aa: CASKTGANTGELFF
clone_size: -; d_call: -; v_call: TRBV5-1; j_call: TRBJ2-3; cdr3_nt: TGCGCCAGCAGCCGGTGGGACCCCACAGATACGCAGTATTTT; cdr3_aa: CASSRWDPTDTQYF
clone_size: -; d_call: TRBD2; v_call: TRBV6-1; j_call: TRBJ2-3; cdr3_nt: TGTGCCAGCAGTGCTGCGGGGGGCACAGATACGCAGTATTTT; cdr3_aa: CASSAAGGTDTQYF
clone_size: -; d_call: -; v_call: TRBV7-9; j_call: TRBJ1-2; cdr3_nt: TGTGCCAGCGAAAGGGGGGGCAATCGAAATGGCTACACCTTC; cdr3_aa: CASERGGNRNGYTF
clone_size: -; d_call: TRBD1; v_call: TRBV10-1; j_call: TRBJ2-3; cdr3_nt: TGCGCCAGCAGCGGGACAGTGGCAGATACGCAGTATTTT; cdr3_aa: CASSGTVADTQYF
clone_size: -; d_call: -; v_call: TRBV5-6; j_call: TRBJ1-5; cdr3_nt: TGTGCCAGCAGCTTTCGGGATGGATATAGCAATCAGCCCCAGCATTTT; cdr3_aa: CASSFRDGYSNQPQHF
clone_size: -; d_call: -; v_call: TRBV18; j_call: TRBJ2-7; cdr3_nt: TGTGCCAGCTCACCCCGGCACTCCTACGAGCAGTACTTC; cdr3_aa: CASSPRHSYEQYF
clone_size: -; d_call: -; v_call: TRBV7-8; j_call: TRBJ1-1; cdr3_nt: TGTGCCAGCAGGCGTTCGGGACCGGGCACTGAAGCTTTCTTT; cdr3_aa: CASRRSGPGTEAFF
clone_size: -; d_call: -; v_call: TRBV11-2; j_call: TRBJ2-7; cdr3_nt: TGTGCCAGCAGCTTGAACAGGGTAAGGGGCGAGCAGTACTTC; cdr3_aa: CASSLNRVRGEQYF
clone_size: -; d_call: TRBD1; v_call: TRBV14; j_call: TRBJ2-5; cdr3_nt: TGTGCCAGCAGCCAAGAGTGGGTAGGAGCCCGGGACAGATCTTCAGAGACCCAGTACTTC; cdr3_aa: CASSQEWVGARDRSSETQYF
clone_size: -; d_call: -; v_call: TRBV2; j_call: TRBJ2-5; cdr3_nt: TGTGCCAGCAGTGAAACTGGGGGCGCGGGCCAAGAGACCCAGTACTTC; cdr3_aa: CASSETGGAGQETQYF
clone_size: -; d_call: -; v_call: TRBV7-2; j_call: TRBJ1-5; cdr3_nt: TGTGCCAGCAGCTTAGACCAGGGGAGGACTCAGCCCCAGCATTTT; cdr3_aa: CASSLDQGRTQPQHF
clone_size: -; d_call: -; v_call: TRBV7-2; j_call: TRBJ2-7; cdr3_nt: TGTGCCAGCAGCTTAGCGTGGGGGTACGAGCAGTACTTC; cdr3_aa: CASSLAWGYEQYF
clone_size: -; d_call: TRBD2; v_call: TRBV6-4; j_call: TRBJ2-1; cdr3_nt: TGTGCCAGCAGTGTAACTAGCGGGGGGCACGGGGAGCAGTTCTTC; cdr3_aa: CASSVTSGGHGEQFF
clone_size: -; d_call: -; v_call: TRBV2; j_call: TRBJ1-1; cdr3_nt: TGTGCCAGCAGTCCGACAAACAGGGACGGGACTGAAGCTTTCTTT; cdr3_aa: CASSPTNRDGTEAFF
clone_size: -; d_call: -; v_call: TRBV20-1; j_call: TRBJ2-7; cdr3_nt: TGCAGTGTTAGATTGGGGTACGAGCAGTACTTC; cdr3_aa: CSVRLGYEQYF
clone_size: -; d_call: -; v_call: TRBV9; j_call: TRBJ2-3; cdr3_nt: TGTGCCAGCAGCAGCCGGGAAACGACAGATACGCAGTATTTT; cdr3_aa: CASSSRETTDTQYF
clone_size: -; d_call: TRBD1; v_call: TRBV6-1; j_call: TRBJ1-6; cdr3_nt: TGTGCCAGCAGCGTCGACAGGGGGAGCTCACCCCTCCACTTT; cdr3_aa: CASSVDRGSSPLHF
clone_size: -; d_call: -; v_call: TRBV7-8; j_call: TRBJ2-6; cdr3_nt: TGTGCCAGCAGCTTAGAAGCAGGGCGTCCCTTCTCTGGGGCCAACGTCCTGACTTTC; cdr3_aa: CASSLEAGRPFSGANVLTF
clone_size: once; d_call: -; v_call: TRBV29-1; j_call: TRBJ2-7; cdr3_nt: TGCAGCGCTTTCGGGGAAGGGGACTACGAGCAGTACTTC; cdr3_aa: CSAFGEGDYEQYF
clone_size: -; d_call: -; v_call: TRBV2; j_call: TRBJ2-6; cdr3_nt: TGTGCCAGCAGCTTAGGGACCAACGTCCTGACTTTC; cdr3_aa: CASSLGTNVLTF
clone_size: -; d_call: -; v_call: TRBV18; j_call: TRBJ2-3; cdr3_nt: TGTGCCAGCTCACCCCCCGGCCTAGCAGGGTCAGATACGCAGTATTTT; cdr3_aa: CASSPPGLAGSDTQYF
clone_size: -; d_call: -; v_call: TRBV6-5; j_call: TRBJ1-1; cdr3_nt: TGTGCCAGCAGTTCGCGGGGGAGGCGAGCTTTCTTT; cdr3_aa: CASSSRGRRAFF
clone_size: -; d_call: -; v_call: TRBV9; j_call: TRBJ2-5; cdr3_nt: TGTGCCAGCAGCGTAGGTGGGGGAAGCGAGACCCAGTACTTC; cdr3_aa: CASSVGGGSETQYF
clone_size: -; d_call: TRBD1; v_call: TRBV6-6; j_call: TRBJ2-7; cdr3_nt: TGTGCCAGCAGCCGCTCCGGGACAGGGCCTTCCTACGAGCAGTACTTC; cdr3_aa: CASSRSGTGPSYEQYF
clone_size: -; d_call: -; v_call: TRBV7-9; j_call: TRBJ1-1; cdr3_nt: TGTGCCAGCAGCTTAGATATGGGGACTGAAGCTTTCTTT; cdr3_aa: CASSLDMGTEAFF
clone_size: -; d_call: -; v_call: TRBV2; j_call: TRBJ2-7; cdr3_nt: TGTGCCAGCAACCCTCAGGGAAACTTATACGAGCAGTACTTC; cdr3_aa: CASNPQGNLYEQYF
clone_size: -; d_call: -; v_call: TRBV5-1; j_call: TRBJ1-2; cdr3_nt: TGCGCCAGCAGCCCTTCCCCGGGGGGGGGAGAAGCTAACTATGGCTACACCTTC; cdr3_aa: CASSPSPGGGEANYGYTF
clone_size: -; d_call: TRBD2; v_call: TRBV5-1; j_call: TRBJ2-7; cdr3_nt: TGCGCCAGCAGCCGGGGACTAGCGGGAGGGGCGTACGAGCAGTACTTC; cdr3_aa: CASSRGLAGGAYEQYF
clone_size: -; d_call: -; v_call: TRBV15; j_call: TRBJ2-1; cdr3_nt: TGTGCCACCAGCAGCCCCGGAGGCCGGAATGAGCAGTTCTTC; cdr3_aa: CATSSPGGRNEQFF
clone_size: -; d_call: -; v_call: TRBV5-4; j_call: TRBJ2-5; cdr3_nt: TGTGCCAGCAGCCCCCGAGGGTCCGAGACCCAGTACTTC; cdr3_aa: CASSPRGSETQYF
clone_size: once; d_call: -; v_call: TRBV4-3; j_call: TRBJ2-1; cdr3_nt: TGCGCCAGCAGCCACTTTAGCGGAAGCTCCTACAATGAGCAGTTCTTC; cdr3_aa: CASSHFSGSSYNEQFF
clone_size: -; d_call: -; v_call: TRBV23-1; j_call: TRBJ2-7; cdr3_nt: TGCGCCAGCAGTCGGGACTGGCCGTACGAGCAGTACTTC; cdr3_aa: CASSRDWPYEQYF
clone_size: -; d_call: TRBD1; v_call: TRBV5-4; j_call: TRBJ2-7; cdr3_nt: TGTGCCAGCAGCTTGGGACAGGGGACACCCTACGAGCAGTACTTC; cdr3_aa: CASSLGQGTPYEQYF
clone_size: -; d_call: -; v_call: TRBV19; j_call: TRBJ1-6; cdr3_nt: TGTGCCAGTAGTATGGAAGGGAGCTCCTATAATTCACCCCTCCACTTT; cdr3_aa: CASSMEGSSYNSPLHF
clone_size: -; d_call: -; v_call: TRBV19; j_call: TRBJ2-7; cdr3_nt: TGTGCCAGCGGACAGTCCTACGAGCAGTACTTC; cdr3_aa: CASGQSYEQYF
clone_size: -; d_call: TRBD1; v_call: TRBV4-2; j_call: TRBJ2-3; cdr3_nt: TGTGCCAGCAGCCAAGATGGGACAGCCTCAGATACGCAGTATTTT; cdr3_aa: CASSQDGTASDTQYF